This T cell receptor beta chain was documented in a study of blood T cell repertoires in COVID-19. Germline V lookup: CDR1 SGHTS, CDR2 YDEGEE. CDR3 length: 15 amino acids. With 1 base removed from V and 0 bases from J, the gap between germline ends came to 10 bases. Sequencing was performed with immunoSEQ multiplex PCR; in TCRdb, only in-frame clones are kept and a portion is missing. Of 190,000 or so clones listed, about 87% are singletons. The source of this sequence is a man aged 35-49 years with active or convalescent COVID-19. The chain uses TRBV5-8 and TRBJ1-2; maybe TRBD1 (6 bases). The sample taken for sequencing was peripheral blood. CDR3 DNA sequence: TGTGCCAGCAGCTTGAGGGACATTGCTAACTATGGCTACACCTTC. It yields the protein CASSLRDIANYGYTF.